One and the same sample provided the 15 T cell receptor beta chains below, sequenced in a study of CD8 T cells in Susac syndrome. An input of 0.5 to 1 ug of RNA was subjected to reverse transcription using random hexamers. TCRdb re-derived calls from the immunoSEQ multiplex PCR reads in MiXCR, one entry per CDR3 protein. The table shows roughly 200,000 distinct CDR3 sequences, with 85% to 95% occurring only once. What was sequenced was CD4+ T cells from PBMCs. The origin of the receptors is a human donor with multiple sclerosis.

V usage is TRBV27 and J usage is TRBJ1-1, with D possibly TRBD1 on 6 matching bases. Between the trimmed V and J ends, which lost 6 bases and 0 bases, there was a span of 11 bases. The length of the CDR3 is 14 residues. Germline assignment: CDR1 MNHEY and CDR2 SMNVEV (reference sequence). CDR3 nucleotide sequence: TGTGCCAGCAGGTACCAGGGGATGAACACTGAAGCTTTCTTT. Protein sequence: CASRYQGMNTEAFF.

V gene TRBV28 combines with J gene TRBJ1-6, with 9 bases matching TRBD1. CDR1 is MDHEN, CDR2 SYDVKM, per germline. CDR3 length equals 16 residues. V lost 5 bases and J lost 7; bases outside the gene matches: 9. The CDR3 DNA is TGTGCCAGCAGTAGTACCGGGACAGGGCGGAATTCACCCCTCCACTTT. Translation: CASSSTGTGRNSPLHF.

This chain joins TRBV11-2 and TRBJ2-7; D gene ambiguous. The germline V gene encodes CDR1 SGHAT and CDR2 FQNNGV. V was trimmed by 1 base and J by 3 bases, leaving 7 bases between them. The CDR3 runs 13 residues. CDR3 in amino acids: CASSLAAGYEQYV. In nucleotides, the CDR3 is TGTGCCAGCAGCTTAGCAGCTGGCTACGAGCAGTACGTC.

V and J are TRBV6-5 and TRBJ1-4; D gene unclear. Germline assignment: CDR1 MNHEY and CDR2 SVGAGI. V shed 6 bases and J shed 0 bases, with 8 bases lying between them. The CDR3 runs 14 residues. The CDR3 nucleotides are TGTGCCAGCAGCCCAGGCTCAACTAATGAAAAACTGTTTTTT. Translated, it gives CASSPGSTNEKLFF.

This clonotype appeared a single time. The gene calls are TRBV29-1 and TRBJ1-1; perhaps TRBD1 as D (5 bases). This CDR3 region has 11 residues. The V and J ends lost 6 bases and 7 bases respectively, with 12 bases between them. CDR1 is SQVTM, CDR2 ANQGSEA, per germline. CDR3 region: CSVQAPREAFF. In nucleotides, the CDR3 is TGCAGCGTACAGGCTCCCCGTGAAGCTTTCTTT.

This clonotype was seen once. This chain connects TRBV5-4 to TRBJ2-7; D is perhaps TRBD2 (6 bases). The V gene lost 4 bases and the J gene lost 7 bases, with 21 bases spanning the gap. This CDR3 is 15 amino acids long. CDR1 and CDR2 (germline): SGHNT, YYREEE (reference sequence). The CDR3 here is CASSSPGTPFGEQYF. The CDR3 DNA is TGTGCCAGCAGCAGCCCCGGGACTCCATTCGGAGAGCAGTACTTC.

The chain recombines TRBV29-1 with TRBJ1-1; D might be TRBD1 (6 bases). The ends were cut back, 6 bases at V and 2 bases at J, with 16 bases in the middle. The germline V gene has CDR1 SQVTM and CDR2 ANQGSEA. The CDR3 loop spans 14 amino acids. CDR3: CSVLGTPINTEAFF. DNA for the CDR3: TGCAGCGTCTTAGGGACACCTATTAACACTGAAGCTTTCTTT.

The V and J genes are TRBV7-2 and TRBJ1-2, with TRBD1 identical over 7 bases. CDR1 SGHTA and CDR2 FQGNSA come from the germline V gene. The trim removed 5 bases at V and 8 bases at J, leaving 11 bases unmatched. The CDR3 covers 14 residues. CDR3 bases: TGTGCCAGCAGCCAAGACAGGGTAATAGGGGGCTACACCTTC. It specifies CASSQDRVIGGYTF.

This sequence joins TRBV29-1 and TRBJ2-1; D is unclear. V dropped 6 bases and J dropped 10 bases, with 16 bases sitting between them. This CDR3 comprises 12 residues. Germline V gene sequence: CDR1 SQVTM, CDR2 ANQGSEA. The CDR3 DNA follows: TGCAGCGTCCTATGGACGCCCCAAGAGCAGTTCTTC. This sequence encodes CSVLWTPQEQFF.

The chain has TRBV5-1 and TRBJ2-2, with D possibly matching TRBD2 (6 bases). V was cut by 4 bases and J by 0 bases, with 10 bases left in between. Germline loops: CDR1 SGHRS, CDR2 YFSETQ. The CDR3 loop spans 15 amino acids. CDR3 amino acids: CASSGRDSNTGELFF. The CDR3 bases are TGCGCCAGCAGCGGCCGGGACTCGAACACCGGGGAGCTGTTTTTT.

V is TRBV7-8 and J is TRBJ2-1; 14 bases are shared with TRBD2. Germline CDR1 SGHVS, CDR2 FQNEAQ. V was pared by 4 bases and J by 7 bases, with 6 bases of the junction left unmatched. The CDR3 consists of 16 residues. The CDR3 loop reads CASSYARLAGGNEQFF. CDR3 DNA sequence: TGTGCCAGCAGCTACGCCAGACTAGCGGGGGGGAATGAGCAGTTCTTC.

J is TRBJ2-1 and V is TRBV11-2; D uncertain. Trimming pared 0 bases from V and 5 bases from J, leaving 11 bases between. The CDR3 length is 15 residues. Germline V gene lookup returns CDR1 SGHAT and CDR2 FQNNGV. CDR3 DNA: TGTGCCAGCAGCTTAGATGGCCTAGGTCACAATGAGCAGTTCTTC. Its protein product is CASSLDGLGHNEQFF.

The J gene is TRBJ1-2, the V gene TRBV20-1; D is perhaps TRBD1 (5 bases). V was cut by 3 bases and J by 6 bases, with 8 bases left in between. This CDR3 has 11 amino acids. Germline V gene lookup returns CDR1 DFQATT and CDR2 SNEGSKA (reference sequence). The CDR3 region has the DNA TGCAGTGCTAGTTTAGGGGATGGCTACACCTTC. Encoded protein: CSASLGDGYTF.

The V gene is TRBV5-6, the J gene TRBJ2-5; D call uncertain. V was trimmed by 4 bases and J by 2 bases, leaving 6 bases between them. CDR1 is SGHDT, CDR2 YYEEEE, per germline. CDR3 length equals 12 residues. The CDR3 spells CASSTDQETQYF. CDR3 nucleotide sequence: TGTGCCAGCAGCACAGATCAAGAGACCCAGTACTTC. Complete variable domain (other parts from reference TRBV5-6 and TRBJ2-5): DAGVTQSPTHLIKTRGQQVTLRCSPKSGHDTVSWYQQALGQGPQFIFQYYEEEERQRGNFPDRFSGHQFPNYSSELNVNALLLGDSALYLCASSTDQETQYFGPGTRLLVL.

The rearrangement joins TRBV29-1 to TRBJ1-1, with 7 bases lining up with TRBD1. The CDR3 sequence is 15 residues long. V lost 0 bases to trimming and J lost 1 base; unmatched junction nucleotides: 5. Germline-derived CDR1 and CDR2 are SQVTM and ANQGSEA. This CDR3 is CSVEDPGQANTEAFF. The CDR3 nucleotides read TGCAGCGTTGAAGATCCCGGACAGGCGAACACTGAAGCTTTCTTT.